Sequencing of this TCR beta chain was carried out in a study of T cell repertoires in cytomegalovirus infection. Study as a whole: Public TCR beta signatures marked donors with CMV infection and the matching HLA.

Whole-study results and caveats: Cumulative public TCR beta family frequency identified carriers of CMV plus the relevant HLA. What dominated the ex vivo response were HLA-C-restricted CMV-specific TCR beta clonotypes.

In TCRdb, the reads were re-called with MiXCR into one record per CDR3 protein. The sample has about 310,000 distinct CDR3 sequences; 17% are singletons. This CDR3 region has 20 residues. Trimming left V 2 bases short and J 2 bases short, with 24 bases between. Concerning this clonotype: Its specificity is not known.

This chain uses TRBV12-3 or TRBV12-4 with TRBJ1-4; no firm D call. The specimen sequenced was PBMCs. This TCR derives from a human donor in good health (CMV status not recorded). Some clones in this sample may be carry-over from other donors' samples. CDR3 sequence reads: CASSLSLGYNLPGTNEKLFF. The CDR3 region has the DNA TGTGCCAGCAGTTTATCGCTCGGATATAATCTCCCAGGCACTAATGAAAAACTGTTTTTT.